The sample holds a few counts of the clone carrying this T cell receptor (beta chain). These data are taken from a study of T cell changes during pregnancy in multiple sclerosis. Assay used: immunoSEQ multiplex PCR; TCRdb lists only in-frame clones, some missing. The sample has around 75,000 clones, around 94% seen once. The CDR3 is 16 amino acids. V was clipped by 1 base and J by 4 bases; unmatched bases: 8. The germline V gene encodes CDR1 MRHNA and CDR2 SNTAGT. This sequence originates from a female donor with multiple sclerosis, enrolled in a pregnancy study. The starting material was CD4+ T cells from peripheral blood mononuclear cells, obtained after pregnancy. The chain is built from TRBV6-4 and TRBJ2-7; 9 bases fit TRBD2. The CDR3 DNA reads TGTGCCAGCAGTGACTACCATCTAGCGGGATTTTACGAGCAGTACTTC. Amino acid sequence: CASSDYHLAGFYEQYF.